The TCR beta chain under discussion was sequenced for a study of T-cell memory formation after mild COVID-19. Study findings and constraints: Clones contracting day 15 to 85 were balanced CD4/CD8; later expanders leaned CD4+.

TCRdb passed the 5' RACE reads through MiXCR, listing each CDR3 protein once. In the table there are 110,000 or so distinct CDR3 sequences, over 20% of which are singletons. Details on this clonotype: Antigen: not known.

The sequenced material came from PBMCs or a T cell subset sorted from them (not recorded which). The source is a man between 18 and 35 years old who had mild COVID-19 (a few samples of this study predate the infection). Cell type and time point are not known.

CDR3 amino acids: CASSYGLGQQYEQFF. In DNA, the CDR3 is TGTGCCAGCAGCTACGGACTAGGTCAACAATATGAGCAGTTCTTC. The genes are TRBV3-1 and TRBJ2-1, with TRBD2 matching over 7 bases. CDR1 and CDR2 from the germline V gene are LGHDT and YNNKEL (reference sequence). This CDR3 has 15 residues. Trimming at V came to 5 bases and at J to 8 bases, leaving 12 bases not matched to a gene.